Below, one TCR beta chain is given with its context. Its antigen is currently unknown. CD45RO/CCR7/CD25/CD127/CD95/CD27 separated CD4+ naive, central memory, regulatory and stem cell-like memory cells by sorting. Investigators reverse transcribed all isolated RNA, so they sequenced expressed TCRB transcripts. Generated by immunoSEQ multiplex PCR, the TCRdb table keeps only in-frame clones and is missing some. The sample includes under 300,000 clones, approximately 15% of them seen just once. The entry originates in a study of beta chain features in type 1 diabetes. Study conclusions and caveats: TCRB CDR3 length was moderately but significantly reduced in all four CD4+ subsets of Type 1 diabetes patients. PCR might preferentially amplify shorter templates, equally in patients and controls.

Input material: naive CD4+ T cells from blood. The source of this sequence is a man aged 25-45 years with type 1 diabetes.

For the CDR3, the DNA is TGTGCCAGCAGTTACTCGACTGCAGGGGACGGGGAGCTGTTTTTT. Translated: CASSYSTAGDGELFF. This chain joins TRBV6-6 and TRBJ2-2; D is perhaps TRBD1 (6 bases). CDR3 size: 15 residues. CDR1 and CDR2 (germline): MNHNY, SVGAGI (reference sequence). V lost 0 bases, J lost 7 bases, and 12 bases lay in between.